A selection of T cell receptor beta chains follows, all from one sample in a study of Graves' ophthalmopathy and Graves' hyperthyroidism. TCRdb independently ran MiXCR on the multiplex PCR reads; one entry per CDR3 protein. This sample has a few hundred thousand distinct CDR3 sequences; 15% occur once, and the top ten carry 7%. Sequenced: peripheral blood. The receptor source for this set is a woman between 18 and 29 years old with stable Graves' hyperthyroidism. Each CDR3 is given with its conserved first and last residue. A D gene is named only where the DNA matches it firmly. Part of the rows lack a size; the others show once, few, many or a class for expanded clones.

v_gene	j_gene	d_gene	abundance	CDR3nt	CDR3aa
TRBV11-2	TRBJ1-6	.	many	TGTGCCAGCAGCTTAGTATCGATCTACACCCGGTTTTCACCCCTCCACTTT	CASSLVSIYTRFSPLHF
TRBV12-3/TRBV12-4	TRBJ1-1	.	many	TGTGCCAGCACCGCCAGGGGAGGATCTGAAGCTTTCTTT	CASTARGGSEAFF
TRBV27	TRBJ2-7	.	.	TGTGCCAGCAATCCGAGTCGGGGTAGCGCCTACGAGCGGTACTTC	CASNPSRGSAYERYF
TRBV6-1	TRBJ1-6	.	many	TGTGCCAGCCTTATAAAGAATTCACCCCTCCACTTT	CASLIKNSPLHF
TRBV12-3/TRBV12-4	TRBJ1-5	.	many	TGTGCCAGCAGCAACGCGGGGATCGTAAACCAGCCCCAGCATTTT	CASSNAGIVNQPQHF
TRBV6-2/TRBV6-3	TRBJ1-1	.	many	TGTGCCAGCAGCACCTTCATGAACACTGAAGCTTTCTTT	CASSTFMNTEAFF
TRBV6-1	TRBJ1-2	TRBD1	once	TGTGCCAGCAGTCCCGGGACAGGGAGGTTAAGAAACTATGGCTACACCTTC	CASSPGTGRLRNYGYTF
TRBV12-3/TRBV12-4	TRBJ2-7	.	many	TGTGCCAGCAGTTTGACCCAGAACGAGCAGTACTTC	CASSLTQNEQYF
TRBV12-3/TRBV12-4	TRBJ1-1	.	many	TGTGCCAGCAGTTCCCAAGTCCCGAGGGGTGAAGCTTTCTTT	CASSSQVPRGEAFF
TRBV12-3/TRBV12-4	TRBJ1-6	TRBD1	few	TGTGCCAGCAGTTTTCGTCGGGCAGGGGGCAGTTCCTATAATTCACCCCTCCACTTT	CASSFRRAGGSSYNSPLHF
TRBV7-2	TRBJ1-3	.	many	TGTGCCAGCAGCTTCACGGGGCCTGGAAACACCATATATTTT	CASSFTGPGNTIYF
TRBV6-1	TRBJ1-1	TRBD1	many	TGTGCCAGCAGATCCTACGACAGGGGCGACACTGAAGCTTTCTTT	CASRSYDRGDTEAFF
TRBV12-3/TRBV12-4	TRBJ2-2	.	many	TGTGCCAGCGGGGTCCCGAACACCGGGGAGCTGTTTTTT	CASGVPNTGELFF
TRBV7-3	TRBJ2-2	.	few	TGTGCCAGCAGCATTAGCGGGAACACCGGGGAGCTGTTTTTT	CASSISGNTGELFF
TRBV2	TRBJ1-1	.	many	TGTGCCAGCTGCAGGGGAGGGGGAACTGAAGCTTTCTTT	CASCRGGGTEAFF
TRBV6-5	TRBJ2-7	.	many	TGTGCCAGCAGTTACTCGGCCCGGGACGGATCCTACGAGCAGTACTTC	CASSYSARDGSYEQYF
TRBV18	TRBJ2-7	.	many	TGTGCCAGCTCACCAGACTCGGTTTACGAGCAGTACTTC	CASSPDSVYEQYF
TRBV29-1	TRBJ1-1	.	.	TGCAGCGTTGAAAAGGGGGGGAACACTGAAGCTTTCTTT	CSVEKGGNTEAFF
TRBV7-3	TRBJ2-5	TRBD2	.	TGTGCCAGCAGCCCCACAGCGGGGGGAGAGACCCAGTACTTC	CASSPTAGGETQYF
TRBV4-1	TRBJ2-5	TRBD1	.	TGCGCCAGCAGCCACCGACAGGGATCGGGACCCGCCGGAGAGACCCAGTACTTC	CASSHRQGSGPAGETQYF
TRBV15	TRBJ1-1	TRBD1	many	TGTGCCACCAGCGGAGGAGGGGACAGGGGGACTGAAGCTTTCTTT	CATSGGGDRGTEAFF
TRBV19	TRBJ1-6	TRBD1	many	TGTGCCAGTAGTGCCGGGACAGAGAATTCACCCCTCCACTTT	CASSAGTENSPLHF
TRBV11-1	TRBJ2-5	.	many	TGTGCCAGCAGCCTAGGACAATACCAAGAGACCCAGTACTTC	CASSLGQYQETQYF
TRBV19	TRBJ1-1	.	many	TGTGCCAGTAGTATAGGGGGGGGGTTGGACACTGAAGCTTTCTTT	CASSIGGGLDTEAFF